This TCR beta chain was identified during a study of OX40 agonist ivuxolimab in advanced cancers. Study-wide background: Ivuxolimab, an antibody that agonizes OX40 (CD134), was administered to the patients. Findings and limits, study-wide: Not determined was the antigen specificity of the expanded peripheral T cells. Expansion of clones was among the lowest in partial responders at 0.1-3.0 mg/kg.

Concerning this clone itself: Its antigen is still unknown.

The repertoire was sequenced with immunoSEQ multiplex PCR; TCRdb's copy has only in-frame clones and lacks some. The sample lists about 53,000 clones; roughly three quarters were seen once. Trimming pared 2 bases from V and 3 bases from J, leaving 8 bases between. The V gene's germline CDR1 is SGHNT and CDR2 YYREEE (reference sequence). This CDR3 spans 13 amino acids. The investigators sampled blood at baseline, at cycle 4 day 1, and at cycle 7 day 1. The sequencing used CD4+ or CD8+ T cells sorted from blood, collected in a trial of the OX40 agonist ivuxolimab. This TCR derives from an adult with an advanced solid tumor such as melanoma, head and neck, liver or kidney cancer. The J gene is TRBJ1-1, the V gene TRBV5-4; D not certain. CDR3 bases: TGTGCCAGCAGCTTCCATAGGGACACTGAAGCTTTCTTT. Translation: CASSFHRDTEAFF.